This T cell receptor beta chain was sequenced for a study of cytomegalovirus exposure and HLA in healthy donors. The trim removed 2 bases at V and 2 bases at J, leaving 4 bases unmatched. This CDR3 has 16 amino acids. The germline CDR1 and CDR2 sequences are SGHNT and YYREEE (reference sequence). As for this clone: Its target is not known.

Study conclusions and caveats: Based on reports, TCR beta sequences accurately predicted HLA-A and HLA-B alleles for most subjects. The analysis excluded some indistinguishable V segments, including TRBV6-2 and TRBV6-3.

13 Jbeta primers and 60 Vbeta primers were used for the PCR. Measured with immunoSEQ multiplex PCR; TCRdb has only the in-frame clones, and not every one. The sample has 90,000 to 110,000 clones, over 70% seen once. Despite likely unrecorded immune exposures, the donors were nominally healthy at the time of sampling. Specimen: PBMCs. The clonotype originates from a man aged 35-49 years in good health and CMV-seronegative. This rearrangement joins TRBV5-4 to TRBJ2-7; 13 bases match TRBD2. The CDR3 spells CASSLVGTSGAYEQYF. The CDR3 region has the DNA TGTGCCAGCAGCTTAGTTGGGACTAGCGGGGCCTACGAGCAGTACTTC.